The following is a TCR beta chain sequence with its context. CD4+ cells yielded CD45RA+ naive and CD45RA-negative memory subsets. These data originate in a study of shared clonotypes between healthy human individuals. Some clones are missing from TCRdb's copy, which holds only in-frame ones; the method was immunoSEQ multiplex PCR. The repertoire holds 2.3 million or so clones, with 85% to 95% as singletons. Sequencing used naive CD4+ T cells from PBMCs. Indicated subset: CD45RA+ positively selected. The clonotype comes from a man aged 18 to 30 in good health. Some clones in this sample may be carry-over from other donors' samples.

CDR3 residues: CASSEADGAFF. The CDR3 nucleotides read TGTGCCAGCAGTGAAGCTGACGGGGCTTTCTTT. V and J are TRBV2 and TRBJ1-1; D is ambiguous. Germline assignment: CDR1 SNHLY and CDR2 FYNNEI. Trimming stripped 0 bases from V and 11 bases from J, with 7 bases between. The CDR3 is 11 residues long.